The 14 T cell receptor beta chains given below trace back to one sample, sequenced in a study of T cells in localized non-small cell lung cancer. TCRdb's copy holds only in-frame clones and misses some; the assay was immunoSEQ multiplex PCR. Among around 980 clones, 36% were seen once, and the ten largest hold around 13%. The source was lung tumor tissue, collected before any cancer treatment. The receptors were sampled from a man aged 40-75 years with stage I lung adenocarcinoma.

The chain couples TRBV10-2 to TRBJ1-1; 9 bases align to TRBD1. The V gene end was trimmed by 8 bases and the J gene end by 1 base; junction bases not matched to a gene: 2. This CDR3 is 13 amino acids long. Germline V lookup: CDR1 WSHSY, CDR2 SAAADI. CDR3: CASRDRENTEAFF. In DNA, the CDR3 is TGCGCCAGCCGGGACAGGGAGAACACTGAAGCTTTCTTT.

The chain is built from TRBV6-8 and TRBJ2-1, with 7 nucleotides matching TRBD2. The CDR3 covers 17 residues. Per germline, CDR1 MNHGY and CDR2 SAAAGT. V lost 0 bases and J lost 7; bases outside the gene matches: 12. CDR3 sequence: CASSYSYPRKAGNEQFF. For the CDR3, the DNA is TGTGCCAGCAGTTACTCGTATCCGCGAAAAGCGGGAAATGAGCAGTTCTTC.

This clone was counted only a few times. The chain employs TRBV4-1 and TRBJ2-3, with D possibly being TRBD1 (6 bases). Germline V gives CDR1 MGHRA, CDR2 YSYEKL. Between the trimmed V and J ends, which lost 4 bases and 3 bases, there was a span of 14 bases. The CDR3 spans 15 residues. CDR3 DNA: TGCGCCAGCAGCCCGGGACAAGGGTGGACAGATACGCAGTATTTT. It translates to CASSPGQGWTDTQYF.

The chain links TRBV15 to TRBJ2-7; D unresolved. Germline V lookup: CDR1 LNHNV, CDR2 YYDKDF (reference sequence). The CDR3 is made up of 17 amino acids. The V end lost 1 base, the J end lost 4 bases, and 20 bases lay between the germline ends. CDR3 in amino acids: CATSRGGWQFGPYEQYF. DNA for the CDR3: TGTGCCACCAGCAGAGGCGGTTGGCAGTTCGGCCCTTACGAGCAGTACTTC.

The V call is TRBV11-3, the J call TRBJ2-1; maybe TRBD2 (5 bases). With 5 bases removed from V and 0 bases from J, the gap between germline ends came to 26 bases. This CDR3 has 20 residues. Germline V gene data show CDR1 as SGHNT and CDR2 as YENEEA. CDR3 residues: CASSPPGVPTKKSSYNEQFF. Written as DNA, the CDR3 is TGTGCCAGCAGCCCCCCAGGTGTGCCGACTAAAAAAAGCTCCTACAATGAGCAGTTCTTC.

V is TRBV14 and J is TRBJ1-4; D ambiguous. The germline V gene encodes CDR1 SGHDN and CDR2 FVKESK. This CDR3 contains 13 residues. Trimming left V 1 base short and J 5 bases short, with 5 bases between. CDR3 protein: CASSQVRNEKLFF. CDR3 coding DNA: TGTGCCAGCAGCCAAGTTAGGAATGAAAAACTGTTTTTT.

V usage is TRBV10-2 and J usage is TRBJ2-7; no reliable D call. The CDR3 spans 12 residues. Per germline, CDR1 WSHSY and CDR2 SAAADI. The V and J ends lost 4 bases and 1 base respectively, with 5 bases between them. The CDR3 nucleotides are TGCGCCAGCAGTGTGGGGTCCTACGAGCAGTACTTC. Its protein is CASSVGSYEQYF.

The V call is TRBV18, the J call TRBJ2-3; tentatively, D is TRBD1 (6 bases). The V and J ends lost 3 bases and 5 bases respectively, with 12 bases between them. This CDR3 contains 14 residues. Germline lookup yields CDR1 KGHSH and CDR2 LQKENI. CDR3 loop: CASSPLQGIDTQYF. The CDR3 nucleotides are TGTGCCAGCTCACCGCTGCAGGGGATAGATACGCAGTATTTT.

The V gene is TRBV19, the J gene TRBJ1-5, with a possible D match to TRBD1 (5 bases). The V and J ends lost 3 bases and 7 bases respectively, with 10 bases between them. Germline values: CDR1 LNHDA, CDR2 SQIVND (reference sequence). There are 13 residues in the CDR3. In nucleotides, the CDR3 is TGTGCCAGTAGTATTTCAGGGCGGCAGCCCCAGCATTTT. It is translated as CASSISGRQPQHF.

Judged by abundance, this clone is large. The chain couples TRBV10-3 to TRBJ1-5, with D possibly TRBD1 on 6 matching bases. V lost 2 bases and J 7 bases, leaving 15 bases between the germline ends. Germline lookup yields CDR1 ENHRY and CDR2 SYGVKD. The CDR3 has 15 amino acids. This CDR3 reads CAISEPGHPRQPQHF. In DNA, the CDR3 is TGTGCCATCAGTGAGCCGGGACATCCCCGCCAGCCCCAGCATTTT.

Sample share makes this clone large. The germline gene is not matched at one end of the junction; a read error may be the cause. The V call is TRBV6-8, the J call TRBJ1-2; D not certain. CDR3 length: 15 residues. The germline V gene has CDR1 MNHGY and CDR2 SAAAGT. Here the CDR3 DNA reads TGTGCCATCAGTGCACAGTCGCGCGCTAACTATGGCTACACCTTC. Protein sequence: CAISAQSRANYGYTF.

CDR3 sequence reads: CASSVEAGSSYEQYF. Here the CDR3 DNA reads TGTGCCAGCAGCGTAGAGGCAGGGAGCTCCTACGAGCAGTACTTC. The V and J genes are TRBV9 and TRBJ2-7; D possibly matches TRBD1 or TRBD2 (5 bases each). CDR3 length equals 15 residues. In germline, CDR1 is SGDLS, CDR2 YYNGEE. Trimming pared 0 bases from V and 0 bases from J, leaving 10 bases between.

The rearrangement links TRBV19 to TRBJ1-1; tentative D call: TRBD1 (5 bases). Trimming shortened V by 2 bases and J by 4 bases, and 11 bases separated the two germline ends. The CDR3 runs 14 residues. The germline CDR1 and CDR2 sequences are LNHDA and SQIVND (reference sequence). This CDR3 is CASSIQGIGTEAFF. DNA for the CDR3: TGTGCCAGTAGTATACAGGGAATTGGCACTGAAGCTTTCTTT.

This clone was observed a handful of times. The chain uses TRBV14 and TRBJ1-1, with a weak D call TRBD1 (6 bases). The V and J ends lost 3 bases and 11 bases respectively, with 16 bases between them. The CDR3 consists of 13 residues. Germline V gene data show CDR1 as SGHDN and CDR2 as FVKESK. DNA of the CDR3: TGTGCCAGCAGCCAGTCTGAGGGGGTGGTCGCTTTCTTT. The encoded protein is CASSQSEGVVAFF. Filled out from reference TRBV14 and TRBJ1-1, the complete variable domain reads EAGVTQFPSHSVIEKGQTVTLRCDPISGHDNLYWYRRVMGKEIKFLLHFVKESKQDESGMPNNRFLAERTGGTYSTLKVQPAELEDSGVYFCASSQSEGVVAFFGQGTRLTVV.